In this sample, the clone carrying this TCR beta chain turned up once. What it recognizes is unknown. Libraries were prepared by immunoSEQ multiplex PCR; TCRdb keeps only in-frame clonotypes and omits some of them. The sample lists 150,000 to 200,000 clones, around nine tenths occurring once. The data derive from a study of lymphopenia after photon versus proton radiotherapy. Study-level findings and limits: Under photons, naive T cells and diversity fell while effector/memory populations rose. Better survival with proton therapy was suggested as possible, not demonstrated.

CDR3 size: 14 residues. CDR1 is MNHEY and CDR2 is SVGAGI in the germline V gene. Trimming at V came to 7 bases and at J to 2 bases, leaving 5 bases not matched to a gene. The input for sequencing was peripheral blood, taken from a patient treated with photon-based radiotherapy. The rearrangement links TRBV6-5 to TRBJ2-3, with TRBD2 identical over 8 bases. The receptor comes from a man aged 45-60 years with gastric cancer. For the CDR3, the DNA is TGTGCCAGCAAGGCGGGAGGCTACACAGATACGCAGTATTTT. Protein product: CASKAGGYTDTQYF.